This T cell receptor (beta chain) was captured by sequencing in a study of OX40 agonist ivuxolimab in advanced cancers. Study as a whole: Partial responses were observed in three patients, of whom one had hepatocellular carcinoma and two had cutaneous melanoma. General study points: Expanded clones tended on average to be more numerous among CD8+ T cells than CD4+.

The assay was immunoSEQ multiplex PCR, and TCRdb's table has in-frame clones only and misses some. The table lists 55,000 to 85,000 clones, 70% to 90% of them singletons, with approximately 1.3% in the top ten. Comments on this clone: The antigen remains undetermined.

V was cut by 5 bases and J by 1 base, with 8 bases left in between. CDR1 and CDR2 from the germline V gene are LNHNV and YYDKDF (reference sequence). This CDR3 comprises 13 residues. V is TRBV15 and J is TRBJ2-5; D not resolved. The receptor was derived from an adult with an advanced solid tumor such as melanoma, head and neck, liver or kidney cancer. The sample consisted of CD4+ or CD8+ T cells sorted from blood, taken in a trial of the OX40 agonist ivuxolimab. In DNA, the CDR3 is TGTGCCACCAGCCCCTTGGCCCAAGAGACCCAGTACTTC. Translation gives CATSPLAQETQYF. The full variable domain, with the rest looked up from reference TRBV15 and TRBJ2-5, is DAMVIQNPRYQVTQFGKPVTLSCSQTLNHNVMYWYQQKSSQAPKLLFHYYDKDFNNEADTPDNFQSRRPNTSFCFLDIRSPGLGDTAMYLCATSPLAQETQYFGPGTRLLVL.